This T cell receptor beta chain was profiled in a study of blood T cell repertoires in COVID-19. At the level of the study: The cDNA or gDNA used as material had been derived from T cells, B-cell-depleted T cells, or PBMCs.

Produced via immunoSEQ multiplex PCR; TCRdb's table is partial and in-frame only. Of about 170,000 clones in the sample, over 70% were seen once. This clone showed up just a few times. The CDR3 spans 20 residues. CDR1 is SGDLS and CDR2 is YYNGEE in the germline V gene. J gave up 0 bases and V 2 bases, and 15 bases lay outside the gene matches. The V gene is TRBV9, the J gene TRBJ2-4; 9 nucleotides match TRBD1. This receptor was obtained from a woman in her seventies who had recovered from COVID-19. Sequencing used peripheral blood. The CDR3 region is CASSVGQGIKKTLAKNIQYF. The CDR3 coding sequence is TGTGCCAGCAGCGTGGGACAGGGCATCAAGAAGACTTTAGCCAAAAACATTCAGTACTTC.